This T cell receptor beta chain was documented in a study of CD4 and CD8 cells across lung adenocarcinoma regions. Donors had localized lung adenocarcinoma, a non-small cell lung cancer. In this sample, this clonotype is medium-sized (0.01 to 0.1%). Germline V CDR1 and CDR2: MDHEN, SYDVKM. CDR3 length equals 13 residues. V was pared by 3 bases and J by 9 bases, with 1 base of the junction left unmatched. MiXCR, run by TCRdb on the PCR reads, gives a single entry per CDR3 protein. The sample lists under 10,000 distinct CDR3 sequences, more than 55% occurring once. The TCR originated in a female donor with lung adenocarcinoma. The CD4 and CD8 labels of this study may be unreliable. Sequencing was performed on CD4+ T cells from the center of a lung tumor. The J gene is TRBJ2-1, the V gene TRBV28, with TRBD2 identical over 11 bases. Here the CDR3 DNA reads TGTGCCAGCAGTTTGGGGACTAGCGGTGAGCAGTTCTTC. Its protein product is CASSLGTSGEQFF.